A selection of T cell receptor beta chains follows, all from one sample in a study of beta chain features in type 1 diabetes. Generated by immunoSEQ multiplex PCR, the TCRdb table keeps only in-frame clones and is missing some. The data hold a few hundred thousand clones, with 14% observed a single time. The sequenced material came from naive CD4+ T cells from blood. Source of these receptors: a man aged 30 to 45 with type 1 diabetes. The CDR3 runs from the conserved cysteine through the conserved F or W. D genes are given only for firm matches. Part of the rows lack a size; the others show once, few, many or a class for expanded clones.

few | TRBJ2-1 | . | TRBV18 | CASSPLSTPELGGEQFF | TGTGCCAGCTCACCTCTGAGCACTCCCGAACTAGGAGGTGAGCAGTTCTTC
few | TRBJ2-5 | TRBD2 | TRBV9 | CASSVMASGEETQYF | TGTGCCAGCAGCGTTATGGCTAGCGGGGAAGAGACCCAGTACTTC
few | TRBJ2-1 | . | TRBV28 | CASTLPTPRGGNEQFF | TGTGCCAGCACCTTGCCAACCCCCCGAGGGGGCAATGAGCAGTTCTTC
. | TRBJ2-3 | TRBD1 | TRBV5-1 | CASGQGFTDTQYF | TGCGCCAGCGGACAGGGTTTCACAGATACGCAGTATTTT
. | TRBJ2-4 | . | TRBV28 | CASSSSTGRRNIQYF | TGTGCCAGCAGTTCGTCGACAGGGAGGAGGAACATTCAGTACTTC
. | TRBJ2-3 | . | TRBV27 | CASSSGSRLTQYF | TGTGCCAGCAGTTCGGGGTCGCGGCTTACGCAGTATTTT
few | TRBJ2-1 | TRBD2 | TRBV7-6 | CASSLTSGSTYSEQFF | TGTGCCAGCAGCTTAACTAGCGGGAGTACGTATAGTGAGCAGTTCTTC
few | TRBJ2-3 | TRBD2 | TRBV5-4 | CASSLLTSGTDTQYF | TGTGCCAGCAGTTTGCTTACTAGCGGCACAGATACGCAGTATTTT
. | TRBJ2-2 | . | TRBV25-1 | CASSGMAANTGELFF | TGTGCCAGCAGTGGTATGGCGGCGAACACCGGGGAGCTGTTTTTT
few | TRBJ1-3 | . | TRBV7-9 | CASSPRGTEGNTIYF | TGTGCCAGCAGCCCCAGGGGTACGGAAGGAAACACCATATATTTT
. | TRBJ2-7 | TRBD1 | TRBV2 | CASSGGQGAREQYF | TGTGCCAGCAGTGGTGGACAGGGGGCGCGGGAGCAGTACTTC
. | TRBJ2-7 | . | TRBV15 | CATGRDTPYEQYF | TGTGCCACCGGCCGGGACACCCCCTACGAGCAGTACTTC
. | TRBJ2-6 | . | TRBV13 | CASSYYRAGANVLTF | TGTGCCAGCAGCTACTACAGGGCCGGGGCCAACGTCCTGACTTTC
. | TRBJ1-5 | TRBD1 | TRBV27 | CASSQRTGTGSNQPQHF | TGTGCCAGCAGTCAGCGCACCGGGACAGGAAGCAATCAGCCCCAGCATTTT
. | TRBJ2-1 | TRBD2 | TRBV7-9 | CASSQGLAGYNEQFF | TGTGCCAGCAGCCAGGGTCTAGCGGGGTACAATGAGCAGTTCTTC
. | TRBJ2-5 | . | TRBV18 | CASSTTGQGETQYF | TGTGCCAGCTCTACGACAGGTCAAGGGGAGACCCAGTACTTC
few | TRBJ2-6 | . | TRBV6-5 | CAIGQQGSGANVLTF | TGTGCCATCGGCCAACAGGGCTCTGGGGCCAACGTCCTGACTTTC
few | TRBJ2-5 | TRBD2 | TRBV7-2 | CASSGLAAQETQYF | TGTGCCAGCAGCGGACTAGCGGCCCAAGAGACCCAGTACTTC
few | TRBJ1-1 | . | TRBV15 | CATSNKKTGDTEAFF | TGTGCCACCAGCAACAAAAAGACGGGGGACACTGAAGCTTTCTTT
. | TRBJ2-1 | . | TRBV5-1 | CASSLGAGRSYNEQFF | TGCGCCAGCAGCTTGGGGGCGGGAAGATCCTACAATGAGCAGTTCTTC
many | TRBJ2-2 | TRBD1 | TRBV29-1 | CSGSGQGTGELFF | TGCAGCGGGTCGGGACAGGGAACCGGGGAGCTGTTTTTT
. | TRBJ2-7 | TRBD2 | TRBV11-3 | CASSLSGTYEQYF | TGTGCCAGCAGCTTAAGCGGGACCTACGAGCAGTACTTC